This T cell receptor (beta chain) was recovered during a study of blood T cell repertoires in COVID-19 (dated by TCRdb to 2018 to 2020). For context, the study as a whole: Samples from collaborators originated in the United States, Italy and Spain and spanned both the acute and convalescent phases of COVID-19. The repertoires were released in a freely available public database intended as a resource for research on the immune response to SARS-CoV-2. Where HLA class I and class II types were available, the types were taken from metadata supplied by the sample provider, not from assay-based typing. Deeply sampled blood TCRbeta repertoires from subjects exposed to, actively infected with, or recovered from COVID-19 were included in the dataset. The prospective study material was composed of cDNA or gDNA derived from T cells, B-cell-depleted T cells, or PBMCs. Samples were obtained from the ongoing ImmuneRACE study (first 160 participants) and from 950 to 1,500 subjects provided by 6 global collaborators. Nearly every sample came with metadata listing a de-identified subject ID, COVID-19 status, age in years and sex. Overall study results and their limits: The quantity of clinical and demographic metadata differed by source and by participant and was supplied without curation.

Whole blood was collected in K2EDTA tubes by collaborating institutions according to the institutions' own protocols. For TCRbeta analysis, collaborators shipped samples in one of three forms: frozen whole blood, isolated PBMCs, or DNA extracted from either of those sample types. Taken from the germline V gene, the CDR1 and CDR2 loops are MDHEN and SYDVKM. CDR3 length: 12 amino acids, cysteine to phenylalanine. CDR3 DNA only is kept here, 36 bases in frame from base 1. Relative to germline, V is 9 bases shorter and J is 2 bases shorter, with 10 bases between their ends. TCRbeta CDR3 regions were amplified from genomic DNA using the immunoSEQ Assay, a bias-controlled multiplex PCR. In the source study's methods: The number of nucleated cells in each sample was estimated from the amplification of reference gene primers within the assay. To quantify the absolute abundance of each unique TCRbeta CDR3 rearrangement, sequence reads were collapsed and filtered. Productive Simpson clonality was computed per sample as the square root of Simpson's diversity index over productive rearrangements. Sourced from immuneACCESS, this table was stored by TCRdb with only in-frame sequences that have V and J called. A share of the clones is absent; for the studies checked, an unresolved V gene accounts for under half, and the remainder has no known explanation. The V and J calls and the clone size are those of that table, but D and trimming were determined from the DNA. This sample is represented by over 150,000 clones; around 86% of them were singletons. The leading ten clones occupy 2.5% to 3.5% of the sample.

Remarks on this clone: No antigen is known for it. Base qualities are not recorded, but no much larger clone differs from it by a single base.

This TCR was sampled from a man between 35 and 55 years old with active or convalescent COVID-19. Recombination joined TRBV28 with TRBJ1-2; no D gene can be assigned with confidence. Material for sequencing was peripheral blood. The nucleotide sequence reads as follows: TGTGCCAGTAGACACGGCAACTATGGCTACACCTTC. This encodes CASRHGNYGYTF.